What follows describes a single T cell receptor beta chain. Its antigen is as yet unknown. The V segment lost 1 base and the J segment 1 base; nucleotides outside the gene matches: 16. Germline CDR1 reads LNHNV; CDR2 reads YYDKDF (reference sequence). This CDR3 region has 20 residues. These data originate in a study of PD-1 blockade in classical Hodgkin lymphoma. Study results and caveats: Repertoire differences lack defined causes, possibly disease activity or prior therapy. The study reported lower baseline TCR diversity in newly diagnosed patients than in healthy donors. At C4D1, TCR diversity had climbed significantly for CD4+ cells, though not for CD8+ cells.

Patients all relapsed after autologous stem cell transplantation, and there was variation in brentuximab vedotin exposure. The protocol was immunoSEQ multiplex PCR, while the TCRdb copy is restricted to in-frame clones and leaves out a portion. The repertoire has approximately 30,000 clones, around four fifths of them found once; the top ten carry roughly 20%. The chain is built from TRBV15 and TRBJ2-7, with 10 bases that match TRBD2. The source was peripheral blood mononuclear cells (PBMCs), collected before the second cycle of nivolumab. The sequence derives from a human donor with classical Hodgkin lymphoma. The CDR3 DNA sequence: TGTGCCACCAGCAGAGCACAGGGTGGGCCTAGCGGGAGAGGATCCTACGAGCAGTACTTC. Translating gives CATSRAQGGPSGRGSYEQYF.